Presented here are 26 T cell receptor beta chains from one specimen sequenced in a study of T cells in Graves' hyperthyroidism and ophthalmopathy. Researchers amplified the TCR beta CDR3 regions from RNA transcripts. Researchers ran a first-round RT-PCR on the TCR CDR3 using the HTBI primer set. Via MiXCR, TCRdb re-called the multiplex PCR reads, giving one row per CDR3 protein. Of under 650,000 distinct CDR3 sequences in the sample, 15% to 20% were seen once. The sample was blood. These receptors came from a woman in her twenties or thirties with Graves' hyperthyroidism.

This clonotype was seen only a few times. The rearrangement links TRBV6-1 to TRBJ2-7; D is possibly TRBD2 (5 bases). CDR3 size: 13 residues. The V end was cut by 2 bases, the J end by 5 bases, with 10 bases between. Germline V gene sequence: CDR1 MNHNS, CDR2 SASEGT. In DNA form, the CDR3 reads TGTGCCAGCAGTGAAAAGACTATTAACGAGCAGTACTTC. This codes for CASSEKTINEQYF.

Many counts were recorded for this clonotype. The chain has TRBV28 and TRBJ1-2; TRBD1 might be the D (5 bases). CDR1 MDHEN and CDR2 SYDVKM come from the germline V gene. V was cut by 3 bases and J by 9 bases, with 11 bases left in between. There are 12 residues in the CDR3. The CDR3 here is CASSLLGRSYTF. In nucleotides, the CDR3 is TGTGCCAGCAGTTTGTTGGGGCGCAGCTACACCTTC.

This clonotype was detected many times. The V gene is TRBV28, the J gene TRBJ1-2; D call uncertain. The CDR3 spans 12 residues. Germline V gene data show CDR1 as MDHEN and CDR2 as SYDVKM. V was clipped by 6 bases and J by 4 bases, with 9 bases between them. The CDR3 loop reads CASSWTAYGYTF. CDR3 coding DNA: TGTGCCAGCAGCTGGACGGCCTATGGCTACACCTTC.

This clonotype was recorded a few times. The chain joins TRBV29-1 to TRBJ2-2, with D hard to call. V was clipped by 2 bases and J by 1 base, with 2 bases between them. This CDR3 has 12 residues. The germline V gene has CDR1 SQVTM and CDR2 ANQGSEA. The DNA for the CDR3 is TGCAGCGTTGAACTGAACACCGGGGAGCTGTTTTTT. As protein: CSVELNTGELFF.

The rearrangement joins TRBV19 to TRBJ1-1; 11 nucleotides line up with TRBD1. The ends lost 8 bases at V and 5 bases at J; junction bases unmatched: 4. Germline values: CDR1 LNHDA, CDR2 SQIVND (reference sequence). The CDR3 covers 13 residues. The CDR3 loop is CASGQGAGTEAFF. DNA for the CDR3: TGTGCCAGTGGACAGGGGGCGGGAACTGAAGCTTTCTTT.

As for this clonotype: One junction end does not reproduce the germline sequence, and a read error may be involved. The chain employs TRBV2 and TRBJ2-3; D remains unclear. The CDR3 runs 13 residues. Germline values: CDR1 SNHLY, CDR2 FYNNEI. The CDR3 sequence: CVSRRSETDTQYF. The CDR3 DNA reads TGTGTCAGCAGGCGGTCAGAGACAGATACGCAGTATTTT.

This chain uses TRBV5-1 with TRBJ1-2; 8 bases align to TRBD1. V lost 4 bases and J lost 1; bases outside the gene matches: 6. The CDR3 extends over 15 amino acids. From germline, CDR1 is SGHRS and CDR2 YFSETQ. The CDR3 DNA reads TGCGCCAGCAGCACCCGACAGGGGCTTAACTATGGCTACACCTTC. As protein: CASSTRQGLNYGYTF.

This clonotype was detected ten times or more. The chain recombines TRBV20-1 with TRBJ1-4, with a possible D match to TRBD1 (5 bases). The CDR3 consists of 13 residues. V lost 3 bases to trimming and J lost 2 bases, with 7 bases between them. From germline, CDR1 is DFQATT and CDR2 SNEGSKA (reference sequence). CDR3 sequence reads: CSARTATNEKLFF. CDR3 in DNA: TGCAGTGCTAGGACAGCCACTAATGAAAAACTGTTTTTT.

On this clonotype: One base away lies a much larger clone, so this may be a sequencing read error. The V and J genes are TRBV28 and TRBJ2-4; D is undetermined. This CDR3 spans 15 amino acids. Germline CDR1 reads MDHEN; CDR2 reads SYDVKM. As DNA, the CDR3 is TGTGCCAGCGGTTTAGGTAGCAGTACCAAAAACATTCAGTACTTC. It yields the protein CASGLGSSTKNIQYF. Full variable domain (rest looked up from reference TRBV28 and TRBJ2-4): DVKVTQSSRYLVKRTGEKVFLECVQDMDHENMFWYRQDPGLGLRLIYFSYDVKMKEKGDIPEGYSVSREKKERFSLILESASTNQTSMYLCASGLGSSTKNIQYFGAGTRLSVL.

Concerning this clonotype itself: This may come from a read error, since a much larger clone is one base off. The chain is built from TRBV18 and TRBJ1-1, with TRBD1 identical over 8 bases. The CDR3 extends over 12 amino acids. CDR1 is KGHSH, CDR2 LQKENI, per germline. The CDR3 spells CASQGAATEALF. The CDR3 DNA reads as TGTGCCAGTCAGGGGGCCGCGACTGAAGCTCTCTTT.

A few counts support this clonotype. In nucleotides, the CDR3 is TGTGCCAGCAGCTTCGACAGGGGACATCAGCCCCAGCATTTT. This gives the protein CASSFDRGHQPQHF. The chain uses TRBV7-2 and TRBJ1-5; 8 positions agree with TRBD1. The CDR3 spans 14 residues. In germline, CDR1 is SGHTA, CDR2 FQGNSA. The V segment lost 3 bases and the J segment 5 bases; nucleotides outside the gene matches: 3. The variable domain in full, completed from reference TRBV7-2 and TRBJ1-5, reads GAGVSQSPSNKVTEKGKDVELRCDPISGHTALYWYRQSLGQGLEFLIYFQGNSAPDKSGLPSDRFSAERTGGSVSTLTIQRTQQEDSAVYLCASSFDRGHQPQHFGDGTRLSIL.

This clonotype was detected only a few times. CDR3 region: CAISESGNTQYF. Written as DNA, the CDR3 is TGTGCCATCAGTGAGTCTGGAAACACGCAGTATTTT. V usage is TRBV10-3 and J usage is TRBJ2-3; D gene unclear. Per the germline V gene, CDR1 is ENHRY and CDR2 is SYGVKD. The CDR3 is made up of 12 amino acids. Trimming removed 0 bases from V and 9 bases from J, with 7 bases in between.

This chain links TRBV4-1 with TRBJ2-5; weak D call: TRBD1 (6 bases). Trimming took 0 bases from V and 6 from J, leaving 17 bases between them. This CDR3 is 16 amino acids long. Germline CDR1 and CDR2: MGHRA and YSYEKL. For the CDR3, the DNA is TGCGCCAGCAGCCAAGATCGGGACACCGGTGTGAAGACCCAGTACTTC. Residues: CASSQDRDTGVKTQYF.

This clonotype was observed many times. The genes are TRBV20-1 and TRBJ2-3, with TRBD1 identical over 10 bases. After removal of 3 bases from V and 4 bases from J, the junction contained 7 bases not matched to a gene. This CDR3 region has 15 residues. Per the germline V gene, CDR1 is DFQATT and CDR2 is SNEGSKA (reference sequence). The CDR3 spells CSASRQGARSDTQYF. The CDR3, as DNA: TGCAGTGCTAGTCGACAGGGGGCGAGGTCAGATACGCAGTATTTT.

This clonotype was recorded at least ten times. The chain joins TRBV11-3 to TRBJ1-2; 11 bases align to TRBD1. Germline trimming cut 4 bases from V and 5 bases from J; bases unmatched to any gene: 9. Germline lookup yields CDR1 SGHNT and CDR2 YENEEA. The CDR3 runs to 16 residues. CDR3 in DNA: TGTGCCAGCAGCTCCCGGGGGACAGGGGGACGTTATGGCTACACCTTC. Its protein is CASSSRGTGGRYGYTF.

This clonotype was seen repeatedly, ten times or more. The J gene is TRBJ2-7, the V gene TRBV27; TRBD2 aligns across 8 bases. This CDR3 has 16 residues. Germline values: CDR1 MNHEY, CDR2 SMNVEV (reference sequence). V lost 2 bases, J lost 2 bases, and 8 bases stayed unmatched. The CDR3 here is CASSLTGTSVPYEQYF. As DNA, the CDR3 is TGTGCCAGCAGTTTAACCGGGACTAGTGTTCCCTACGAGCAGTACTTC.

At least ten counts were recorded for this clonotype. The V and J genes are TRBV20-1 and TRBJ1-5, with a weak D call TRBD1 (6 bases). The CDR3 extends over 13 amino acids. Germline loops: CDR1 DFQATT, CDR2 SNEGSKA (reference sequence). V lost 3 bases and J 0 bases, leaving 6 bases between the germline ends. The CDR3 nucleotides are TGCAGTGCTAGCAGGGGTAGCAATCAGCCCCAGCATTTT. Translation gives CSASRGSNQPQHF.

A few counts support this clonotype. This chain's CDR3 is CSVDKGIGDEQYF. The CDR3 DNA follows: TGCAGCGTTGATAAAGGGATCGGTGACGAGCAGTACTTC. The genes are TRBV29-1 and TRBJ2-7; D gene unclear. The CDR3 extends over 13 amino acids. Germline CDR1 SQVTM, CDR2 ANQGSEA. Trimming pared 3 bases from V and 5 bases from J, leaving 14 bases between.

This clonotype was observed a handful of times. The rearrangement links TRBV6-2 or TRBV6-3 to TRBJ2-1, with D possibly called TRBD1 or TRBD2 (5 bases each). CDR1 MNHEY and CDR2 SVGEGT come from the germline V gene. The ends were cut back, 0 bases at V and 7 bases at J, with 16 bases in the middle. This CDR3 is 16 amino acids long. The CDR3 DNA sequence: TGTGCCAGCAGTTACTCACTAGGGAGAGGGGCTAATGAGCAGTTCTTC. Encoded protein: CASSYSLGRGANEQFF.

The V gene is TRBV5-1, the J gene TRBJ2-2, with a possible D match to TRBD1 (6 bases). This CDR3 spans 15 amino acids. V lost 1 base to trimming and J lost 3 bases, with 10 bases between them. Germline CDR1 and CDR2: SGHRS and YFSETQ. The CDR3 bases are TGCGCCAGCAGCTTGCAGGGGTCGGACACCGGGGAGCTGTTTTTT. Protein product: CASSLQGSDTGELFF.

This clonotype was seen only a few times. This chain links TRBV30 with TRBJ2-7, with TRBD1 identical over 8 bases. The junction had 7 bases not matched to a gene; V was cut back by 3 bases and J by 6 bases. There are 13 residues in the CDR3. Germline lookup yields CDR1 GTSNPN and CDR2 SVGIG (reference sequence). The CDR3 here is CAWRADRGGEQYF. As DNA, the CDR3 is TGTGCCTGGAGGGCTGACAGGGGAGGCGAGCAGTACTTC.

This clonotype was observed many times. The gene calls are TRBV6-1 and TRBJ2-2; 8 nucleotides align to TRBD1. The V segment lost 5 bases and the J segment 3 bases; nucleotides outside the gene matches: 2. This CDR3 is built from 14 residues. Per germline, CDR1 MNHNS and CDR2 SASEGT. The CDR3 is CASSPGQDTGELFF. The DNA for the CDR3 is TGTGCCAGCAGTCCGGGACAGGACACCGGGGAGCTGTTTTTT.

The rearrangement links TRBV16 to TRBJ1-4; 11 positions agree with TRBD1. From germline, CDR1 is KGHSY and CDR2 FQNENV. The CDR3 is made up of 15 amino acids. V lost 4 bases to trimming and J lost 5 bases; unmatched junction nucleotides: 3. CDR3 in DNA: TGTGCCAGCAGCCTGGACAGGGGGCAAAATGAAAAACTGTTTTTT. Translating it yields CASSLDRGQNEKLFF.

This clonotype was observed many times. This chain's CDR3 is CASKGGYEQYF. CDR3 in DNA: TGTGCCAGCAAGGGTGGATACGAGCAGTACTTC. This chain uses TRBV11-2 with TRBJ2-7; D unclear. The CDR3 length is 11 residues. Germline V lookup: CDR1 SGHAT, CDR2 FQNNGV. Trimming stripped 7 bases from V and 4 bases from J, with 8 bases between.

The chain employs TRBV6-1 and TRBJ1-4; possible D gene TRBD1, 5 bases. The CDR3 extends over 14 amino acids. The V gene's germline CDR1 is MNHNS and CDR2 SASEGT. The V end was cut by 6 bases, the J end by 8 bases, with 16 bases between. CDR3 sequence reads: CASSLGAAGEKLFF. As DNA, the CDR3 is TGTGCCAGCAGCCTCGGGGCAGCGGGAGAAAAACTGTTTTTT.

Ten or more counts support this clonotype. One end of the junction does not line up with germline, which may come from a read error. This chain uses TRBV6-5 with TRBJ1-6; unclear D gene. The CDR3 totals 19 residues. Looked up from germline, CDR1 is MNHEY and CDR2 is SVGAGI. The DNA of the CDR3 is TGTGCCAGCAGTCACTCCTCCCCTGGGGTGGGTGTCTTGAATTCACCCCTCCACTTT. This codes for CASSHSSPGVGVLNSPLHF.